The 3 T cell receptor beta chains given below trace back to one sample, sequenced in a study of cytomegalovirus exposure and HLA in healthy donors. Primers included in the PCR were 60 Vbeta and 13 Jbeta primers. The method was immunoSEQ multiplex PCR; TCRdb's version includes in-frame clones alone and lacks a portion of them. The repertoire includes about 180,000 clones, roughly 87% of them detected once, and more than 0.45% sits in the top ten. Sequencing input: PBMCs. All receptors derive from a woman between 50 and 59 years old in good health and CMV-seronegative.

This chain connects TRBV5-8 to TRBJ2-7; TRBD1 might be the D (6 bases). The CDR3 has 13 residues. Germline loops: CDR1 SGHTS, CDR2 YDEGEE. Trimming shortened V by 5 bases and J by 2 bases, and 11 bases separated the two germline ends. CDR3: CASRRTETYEQYF. In DNA, the CDR3 is TGTGCCAGCAGACGGACAGAGACCTACGAGCAGTACTTC.

This clone came up a few times. This rearrangement joins TRBV5-1 to TRBJ2-1, with 13 bases matching TRBD2. Losses at the gene ends were 4 bases for V and 8 bases for J; bases not matched to a gene: 6. In germline, CDR1 is SGHRS, CDR2 YFSETQ. CDR3 size: 15 residues. The CDR3 reads CASSATSGGVDEQFF. The CDR3 region has the DNA TGCGCCAGCAGCGCAACTAGCGGGGGGGTGGATGAGCAGTTCTTC.

The chain combines TRBV23-1 with TRBJ2-3, with 9 positions matching TRBD2. TRBV23-1 carries the ORF label, with uncertain function. The J segment lost 1 base and the V segment lost 0 bases, leaving 11 bases of the junction unmatched. This CDR3 region has 19 residues. Written as DNA, the CDR3 is TGCGCCAGCAGTCAATCGGGGAAGATCTTAGCGGGGGGCACAGATACGCAGTATTTT. It encodes CASSQSGKILAGGTDTQYF.